Listed here are 30 T cell receptor beta chains from one sample, sequenced in a study of control samples from healthy donors and cancer patients. Method: immunoSEQ multiplex PCR; TCRdb's copy keeps in-frame clones and lacks some. The profile shows over 80,000 clones, around four fifths of them singletons. Sequenced sample: blood. The origin of the receptors is a man aged 30 to 45 in good health.

A word on this clone: Distinct nucleotide sequences in the sample also encode this CDR3. The chain has TRBV14 and TRBJ1-2, with D perhaps TRBD1 (6 bases). Between the trimmed V and J ends, which lost 0 bases and 4 bases, there was a span of 9 bases. The germline V gene encodes CDR1 SGHDN and CDR2 FVKESK. CDR3 size: 14 residues. The CDR3 here is CASSQEEGGYGYTF. The CDR3 DNA reads TGTGCCAGCAGCCAAGAGGAGGGGGGCTATGGCTACACCTTC.

This chain links TRBV7-9 with TRBJ1-2; 8 bases agree with TRBD1. CDR1 is SEHNR, CDR2 FQNEAQ, per germline (reference sequence). This CDR3 has 15 residues. V was clipped by 0 bases and J by 10 bases; unmatched bases: 10. The CDR3: CASSLADRAVDVYTF. The CDR3 DNA reads TGTGCCAGCAGCTTAGCGGACAGGGCCGTCGATGTCTACACCTTC.

Regarding this clone: Other DNA sequences in this sample translate to the same CDR3. This rearrangement joins TRBV20-1 to TRBJ2-7, with unresolved D. Germline lookup yields CDR1 DFQATT and CDR2 SNEGSKA (reference sequence). The V end was cut by 4 bases, the J end by 3 bases, with 7 bases between. The CDR3 extends over 11 amino acids. The CDR3 spells CSATDNYEQYF. CDR3 bases: TGCAGTGCTACCGACAACTACGAGCAGTACTTC.

The genes are TRBV7-8 and TRBJ2-1, with 12 bases that match TRBD2. Germline CDR1 and CDR2: SGHVS and FQNEAQ. This CDR3 has 20 residues. Trimming took 4 bases from V and 4 from J; bases not matched to a gene: 17. For the CDR3, the DNA is TGTGCCAGCAGCTCGAGTCGGCTAGCGGGGGGGCCTCATGTATACAATGAGCAGTTCTTC. Translating it yields CASSSSRLAGGPHVYNEQFF.

V is TRBV5-4 and J is TRBJ1-1; 10 positions match TRBD1. Germline V gene sequence: CDR1 SGHNT, CDR2 YYREEE (reference sequence). This CDR3 is 14 amino acids long. Trimming cost V 3 bases and J 5 bases; bases outside gene matches: 4. In DNA, the CDR3 is TGTGCCAGCAGCTCGGACAGGGGGGGGACTGAAGCTTTCTTT. Its translation is CASSSDRGGTEAFF.

The chain combines TRBV5-1 with TRBJ2-3; D gene unclear. This CDR3 spans 14 amino acids. The ends were cut back, 0 bases at V and 6 bases at J, with 11 bases in the middle. Germline values: CDR1 SGHRS, CDR2 YFSETQ. DNA of the CDR3: TGCGCCAGCAGCTTGGAACTTGAAACTGATACGCAGTATTTT. It codes for CASSLELETDTQYF.

This chain uses TRBV5-1 with TRBJ2-5; D is unclear. Between the trimmed V and J ends, which lost 3 bases and 3 bases, there was a span of 12 bases. This CDR3 region has 14 residues. Germline V gene lookup returns CDR1 SGHRS and CDR2 YFSETQ. For the CDR3, the DNA is TGCGCCAGCAGCTCAGGACGCGTAAAAGAGACCCAGTACTTC. This translates into CASSSGRVKETQYF. The entire variable domain, with the rest obtained from reference TRBV5-1 and TRBJ2-5, is as follows: KAGVTQTPRYLIKTRGQQVTLSCSPISGHRSVSWYQQTPGQGLQFLFEYFSETQRNKGNFPGRFSGRQFSNSRSEMNVSTLELGDSALYLCASSSGRVKETQYFGPGTRLLVL.

This chain connects TRBV19 to TRBJ1-1, with no clear D. The CDR3 is 14 residues long. Germline loops: CDR1 LNHDA, CDR2 SQIVND (reference sequence). Trimming left V 3 bases short and J 2 bases short, with 10 bases between. This CDR3 reads CASSINGRNTEAFF. CDR3 sequence (DNA): TGTGCCAGTAGTATTAATGGCAGAAACACTGAAGCTTTCTTT.

The rearrangement links TRBV5-1 to TRBJ2-5; weak D call: TRBD2 (5 bases). CDR3 length equals 15 residues. Germline-derived CDR1 and CDR2 are SGHRS and YFSETQ. Trimming left V 0 bases short and J 0 bases short, with 9 bases between. The CDR3: CASSLGLSDQETQYF. The CDR3 DNA is TGCGCCAGCAGCTTGGGTCTTAGCGACCAAGAGACCCAGTACTTC.

The V call is TRBV9, the J call TRBJ2-7; D not resolved. This CDR3 is 15 amino acids long. CDR1 SGDLS and CDR2 YYNGEE come from the germline V gene. Trimming took off 4 bases at V and 0 bases at J, with 14 bases between the two ends. The CDR3 is CASSPNTSPSYEQYF. In DNA form, the CDR3 reads TGTGCCAGCAGCCCTAATACTTCCCCCTCCTACGAGCAGTACTTC.

This clone came up once. This chain connects TRBV11-2 to TRBJ2-7, with TRBD1 identical over 9 bases. This CDR3 comprises 14 residues. Germline assignment: CDR1 SGHAT and CDR2 FQNNGV. V lost 3 bases, J lost 6 bases, and 6 bases stayed unmatched. CDR3 in DNA: TGTGCCAGCAGCTTCTTACAGGGGGCTGGCGAGCAGTACTTC. Translating it yields CASSFLQGAGEQYF.

The rearrangement uses TRBV9 and TRBJ1-2, with D maybe TRBD1 (5 bases). This CDR3 has 16 residues. The V end lost 1 base, the J end lost 4 bases, and 17 bases lay between the germline ends. Germline CDR1 reads SGDLS; CDR2 reads YYNGEE. CDR3 nucleotide sequence: TGTGCCAGCAGCGTAAATCCTATGGGACCTAGCTATGGCTACACCTTC. Translation gives CASSVNPMGPSYGYTF.

This clone was seen just once. This chain links TRBV5-4 with TRBJ1-1; weak D call: TRBD1 (5 bases). Between the trimmed V and J ends, which lost 4 bases and 1 base, there was a span of 11 bases. The CDR3 contains 14 residues. CDR1 SGHNT and CDR2 YYREEE come from the germline V gene (reference sequence). CDR3 residues: CASSHGAENTEAFF. CDR3 nucleotide sequence: TGTGCCAGCAGCCATGGGGCTGAGAACACTGAAGCTTTCTTT.

The rearrangement joins TRBV7-2 to TRBJ1-2, with D perhaps TRBD1 (6 bases). The V end lost 1 base, the J end lost 5 bases, and 14 bases lay between the germline ends. The CDR3 is made up of 15 amino acids. Germline V gene data show CDR1 as SGHTA and CDR2 as FQGNSA. CDR3 nucleotides: TGTGCCAGCAGCTTAGATTACAGGGTACGGTATGGCTACACCTTC. Translating it yields CASSLDYRVRYGYTF.

The rearrangement uses TRBV28 and TRBJ1-2, with D perhaps matching TRBD1 (6 bases). Per the germline V gene, CDR1 is MDHEN and CDR2 is SYDVKM. This CDR3 spans 12 amino acids. V lost 5 bases and J lost 7, with 11 bases in between. The CDR3 nucleotides read TGTGCCAGCAGTACCGGACAGTTTGGCTACACCTTC. Translating gives CASSTGQFGYTF.

The rearrangement joins TRBV10-2 to TRBJ2-3, with 15 bases fitting TRBD2. The germline gives CDR1 WSHSY, CDR2 SAAADI. J was trimmed by 2 bases and V by 6 bases; bases with no gene match: 3. The length of the CDR3 is 16 residues. The CDR3 nucleotides are TGCGCCAGCAGCAGGACTAGCGGGGGGGCCACAGATACGCAGTATTTT. Protein sequence: CASSRTSGGATDTQYF.

This rearrangement joins TRBV27 to TRBJ2-3; 11 nucleotides line up with TRBD2. V trimming: 7 bases; J trimming: 7 bases; junction bases outside the gene matches: 10. CDR3 size: 15 residues. CDR1 MNHEY and CDR2 SMNVEV come from the germline V gene (reference sequence). CDR3 bases: TGTGCCAGCACTCGAACTAGCGGGGGCCTATATACGCAGTATTTT. The encoded protein is CASTRTSGGLYTQYF.

This clone turned up a few times. The chain employs TRBV6-5 and TRBJ2-6; no clear D gene. CDR3 size: 12 residues. From germline, CDR1 is MNHEY and CDR2 SVGAGI. The ends were cut back, 5 bases at V and 5 bases at J, with 4 bases in the middle. The CDR3 bases are TGTGCCAGCAGTACCCGGGCCAACGTCCTGACTTTC. It yields the protein CASSTRANVLTF.

The rearrangement links TRBV6-5 to TRBJ1-1, with a tentative D call TRBD1 (6 bases). The CDR3 is made up of 13 amino acids. V was trimmed by 6 bases and J by 4 bases, leaving 12 bases between them. Germline V lookup: CDR1 MNHEY, CDR2 SVGAGI. The CDR3 nucleotides read TGTGCCAGCAGCTTAGACAGGAGCACTGAAGCTTTCTTT. Its protein product is CASSLDRSTEAFF.

The chain carries TRBV7-9 and TRBJ2-3; 9 bases line up with TRBD1. V trimming: 5 bases; J trimming: 4 bases; junction bases outside the gene matches: 10. Germline V gives CDR1 SEHNR, CDR2 FQNEAQ (reference sequence). CDR3 length: 16 residues. The CDR3 loop reads CASSQRGQGTADTQYF. Written as DNA, the CDR3 is TGTGCCAGCAGCCAACGGGGACAGGGAACGGCAGATACGCAGTATTTT.

This sequence joins TRBV29-1 and TRBJ1-1; a possible D gene is TRBD1 (6 bases). The CDR3 contains 13 residues. Looked up from germline, CDR1 is SQVTM and CDR2 is ANQGSEA. The germline V and J ends were trimmed by 2 bases and 3 bases, with 10 bases remaining between them. The CDR3 DNA reads TGCAGCGTTGAACTGGGGGCCGACACTGAAGCTTTCTTT. Translating it yields CSVELGADTEAFF. Filled out from reference TRBV29-1 and TRBJ1-1, the complete variable domain reads SAVISQKPSRDICQRGTSLTIQCQVDSQVTMMFWYRQQPGQSLTLIATANQGSEATYESGFVIDKFPISRPNLTFSTLTVSNMSPEDSSIYLCSVELGADTEAFFGQGTRLTVV.

The genes are TRBV5-6 and TRBJ2-1, with D perhaps matching TRBD1 or TRBD2 (6 bases each). The CDR3 has 15 amino acids. Germline V gene lookup returns CDR1 SGHDT and CDR2 YYEEEE. V was cut by 3 bases and J by 4 bases, with 14 bases left in between. The CDR3 spells CASSSEGGRYNEQFF. The CDR3, as DNA: TGTGCCAGCAGCTCTGAAGGGGGGAGGTACAATGAGCAGTTCTTC.

J is TRBJ2-5 and V is TRBV7-6; weak D call: TRBD2 (5 bases). The CDR3 has 14 residues. Germline V gene data show CDR1 as SGHVS and CDR2 as FNYEAQ. The V end was cut by 0 bases, the J end by 4 bases, with 9 bases between. The DNA for the CDR3 is TGTGCCAGCAGCTTAGCGCGGGTAGGAGAGACCCAGTACTTC. Translated: CASSLARVGETQYF.

CDR3 amino acids: CASSVDGLTNEKLFF. The CDR3 DNA reads as TGTGCCAGCAGCGTAGATGGGCTGACTAATGAAAAACTGTTTTTT. The V gene is TRBV9, the J gene TRBJ1-4; no clear D. From germline, CDR1 is SGDLS and CDR2 YYNGEE. Trimming left V 0 bases short and J 2 bases short, with 8 bases between. This CDR3 has 15 amino acids.

This clone appeared a few times. The gene calls are TRBV6-5 and TRBJ1-1; maybe TRBD1 (6 bases). Trimming shortened V by 0 bases and J by 2 bases, and 10 bases separated the two germline ends. Germline assignment: CDR1 MNHEY and CDR2 SVGAGI. The CDR3 length is 15 residues. DNA for the CDR3: TGTGCCAGCAGTTACTCGATAGGGGGTAACACTGAAGCTTTCTTT. Its translation is CASSYSIGGNTEAFF.

Concerning this clone itself: A junction boundary mismatches the germline segment, possibly from a read error. V is TRBV6-6 and J is TRBJ2-2; 7 bases fit TRBD1. This CDR3 comprises 15 residues. Germline CDR1 and CDR2: MNHNY and SVGAGI (reference sequence). The CDR3 here is CAGSFRGRNTGELFF. As DNA, the CDR3 is TGTGCCGGCAGTTTTAGGGGGCGGAACACCGGGGAGCTGTTTTTT.

The chain couples TRBV2 to TRBJ1-6; unclear D gene. Trimming cost V 8 bases and J 7 bases, with 15 bases left between them. The CDR3 sequence is 14 residues long. From germline, CDR1 is SNHLY and CDR2 FYNNEI. This chain's CDR3 is CASGLTKNNSPLHF. CDR3 sequence (DNA): TGTGCCAGCGGATTGACAAAAAACAATTCACCCCTCCACTTT.

This clone was observed once. Within the sample, other DNA sequences also encode this same CDR3. V and J are TRBV6-5 and TRBJ1-2; possible D gene TRBD1, 6 bases. CDR1 is MNHEY, CDR2 SVGAGI, per germline. Trimming removed 4 bases from V and 4 bases from J, with 7 bases in between. The CDR3 is 12 amino acids. CDR3 region: CASSLGGYGYTF. The CDR3 DNA reads TGTGCCAGCAGTTTAGGGGGCTATGGCTACACCTTC.

The V gene is TRBV18, the J gene TRBJ2-2; the match to TRBD1 covers 10 bases. V lost 2 bases, J lost 2 bases, and 5 bases stayed unmatched. CDR3 length equals 17 residues. Germline V gene data show CDR1 as KGHSH and CDR2 as LQKENI. The CDR3, as DNA: TGTGCCAGCTCACCAAGGACAGGGGGGACCAACACCGGGGAGCTGTTTTTT. The encoded protein is CASSPRTGGTNTGELFF.

The chain combines TRBV3-1 (or the pseudogene TRBV3-2) with TRBJ2-1; 7 nucleotides align to TRBD2. CDR1 LGHDT and CDR2 YNNKEL come from the germline V gene (reference sequence). The CDR3 loop spans 16 amino acids. The V gene end was trimmed by 5 bases and the J gene end by 8 bases; junction bases not matched to a gene: 15. The CDR3 is CASSGLAGSQGYEQFF. Here the CDR3 DNA reads TGTGCCAGCAGCGGATTAGCGGGCTCCCAGGGCTATGAGCAGTTCTTC.